This T cell receptor (beta chain) appears in the sequencing data of a study of cytomegalovirus exposure and HLA in healthy donors. CDR1 and CDR2 from the germline V gene are MNHEY and SVGAGI. Trimming left V 2 bases short and J 2 bases short, with 12 bases between. The CDR3 consists of 15 residues. 13 Jbeta primers and 60 Vbeta primers were used for the PCR. Assay: immunoSEQ multiplex PCR; the TCRdb copy retains only in-frame clones and omits some. The table has 150,000 or so clones, around 80% seen once. The rearrangement uses TRBV6-5 and TRBJ1-1; D call uncertain. The TCR originated in a woman aged 40 to 50 in good health and CMV-seronegative. The sample taken for sequencing was PBMCs. CDR3 DNA sequence: TGTGCCAGCAGTTACATCCGGGCGGGTAACACTGAAGCTTTCTTT. Translation gives CASSYIRAGNTEAFF.